A selection of T cell receptor beta chains follows, all from one sample in a study of blood T cell repertoires in COVID-19. Clones were read by immunoSEQ multiplex PCR, and TCRdb kept only the in-frame ones, dropping some. The sample shows 310,000 or so clones, approximately 86% of them seen only once. Sequences were obtained from peripheral blood. These receptors originate from a woman younger than 45 who had recovered from COVID-19. CDR3s include the opening cysteine and the closing phenylalanine or tryptophan.

TRBJ1-2 TRBV6-2/TRBV6-3 CASSGTSPSYGYTF
TRBJ1-2 TRBV27 CASSLSSGGYGYTF
TRBJ1-5 TRBV7-9 CASSLATGGLNQPQHF
TRBJ1-6 TRBV6-1 CASSGGVTRSYNSPLHF
TRBJ1-1 TRBV27 CASSLSGQANTEAFF
TRBJ2-4 TRBV24-1 CATSDTRVTGKNIQYF
TRBJ1-5 TRBV27 CASSSTGTGINQPQHF
TRBJ2-7 TRBV19 CASSIEADYEQYF
TRBJ2-5 TRBV7-9 CASSPRIRTSGVGETQYF
TRBJ1-2 TRBV7-2 CASTTGRGGRMDNYGYTF
TRBJ2-2 TRBV13 CASSLVPSGRGTGELFF
TRBJ1-5 TRBV6-5 CASSRTGGNQPQHF
TRBJ2-2 TRBV3-1/TRBV3-2 CASSQVIGTNTGELFF
TRBJ1-2 TRBV20-1 CSASKGGPYTF
TRBJ2-2 TRBV2 CASRRGPGELFF
TRBJ2-7 TRBV27 CASSPRGVHYEQYF
TRBJ1-3 TRBV5-4 CASSRDRESSGNTIYF
TRBJ1-2 TRBV2 CASSEKDRASYGYTF
TRBJ1-2 TRBV12-2 CASRPRYGYTF
TRBJ2-2 TRBV29-1 CSVFGTTNTGELFF
TRBJ2-2 TRBV9 CASGTGLPTGELFF
TRBJ1-2 TRBV2 CASSLRGSRGYTF